Reported below is one T cell receptor (beta chain). Its antigen is currently unknown. These data belong to a study of cytotoxic CD8 clonotypes in ibrutinib-treated CLL. Across the whole study: The cohort had 10 to 11 relapsed/refractory and roughly 15 treatment-naive patients, 17 IGHV unmutated. The study recorded mean values of 255,043 productive templates and under 100,000 productive rearrangements per sample.

TCRdb's copy holds only in-frame clones and misses some; the assay was immunoSEQ multiplex PCR. The sample lists some 58,000 clones, roughly 70% occurring once. V lost 0 bases to trimming and J lost 5 bases, with 6 bases between them. Per the germline V gene, CDR1 is SGHRS and CDR2 is YFSETQ. The CDR3 contains 13 residues. Study findings and constraints: Public clonotypes, an uncommon group, contracted or remained stable on treatment.

The rearrangement joins TRBV5-1 to TRBJ2-1; D gene ambiguous. This sequence originates from a human donor with chronic lymphocytic leukemia. The sequencing here drew on PBMCs, taken after 12 months of ibrutinib treatment. CDR3 amino acids: CASSLGSHNEQFF. DNA of the CDR3: TGCGCCAGCAGCTTGGGGTCACACAATGAGCAGTTCTTC.